This paragraph reports one T cell receptor (beta chain). The antigen is not known. This sample was included in a study of post-analysis software for immune sequencing data. On the study more broadly: Disease trajectories encompassed relapsing-remitting, secondary progressive and progressive-relapsing multiple sclerosis. Study results and caveats: Significantly decreased normalized Chao1 diversity was recorded for multiple sclerosis patients relative to controls. Four to six TRBV segments were more frequent in patients than controls; TRBV5-6, TRBV5-1 and TRBV20-1 belonged to this group.

The length of the CDR3 is 13 residues. The V end lost 4 bases, the J end lost 4 bases, and 11 bases lay between the germline ends. CDR1 and CDR2 (germline): SGDLS, YYNGEE. Each TCR beta cDNA library carried unique molecular identifiers. The yield from roughly 1 to 10 million T cells was about 500,000 cDNA molecules in total. TCRdb reprocessed the PCR reads with MiXCR, giving one entry per CDR3 protein. The data contain hundreds of thousands of distinct CDR3 sequences, 40% to 50% of them singletons. This chain links TRBV9 with TRBJ2-5; TRBD1 or TRBD2 may be the D gene (5 bases each). The material sequenced was blood. The source of this sequence is a girl aged 5-17 years with multiple sclerosis. CDR3 nucleotide sequence: TGTGCCAGCAGCTCTCCGGGACGAGAGACCCAGTACTTC. This encodes CASSSPGRETQYF.